This T cell receptor (beta chain) appears in the sequencing data of a study of neurological immune-mediated disorders. The controls, all healthy individuals, were blood bank volunteers in Maryland, USA. TCRdb re-analysed the 5' RACE reads in MiXCR, keeping a single row per CDR3 protein. The sample includes about 41,000 distinct CDR3 sequences, 12% seen only once; the top ten take 1.3%. General study points: None of the CDR3 amino acid sequences of expanded clones were shared across subjects, and this suggested private repertoires in all groups.

The CDR3 sequence is 13 residues long. Trimming stripped 4 bases from V and 6 bases from J, with 10 bases between. Germline V gives CDR1 SGHDN, CDR2 FVKESK. Details on this clonotype: The antigen is not known.

Sequencing was performed on PBMCs. The chain uses TRBV14 and TRBJ1-5; no firm D call. The sequence was collected from a female donor in good health. Here the CDR3 reads CASSLEGTQPQHF. The CDR3 DNA reads TGTGCCAGCAGCCTAGAGGGAACTCAGCCCCAGCATTTT.